Sequencing of this TCR beta chain was carried out in a study of spatial heterogeneity in lung cancer. Whole-study results and caveats: Counts that tracked tumor mutation counts were those of expanded intratumoral alpha and beta TCRs.

The time point is: sample taken at primary tumor resection. Whole RNA from tumor, nontumor lung or frozen PBMC was sequenced unsorted. Using its own MiXCR run on the 5' RACE reads, TCRdb lists one record per CDR3 protein. The data show fewer than 10,000 distinct CDR3 sequences, with more than 6.5% seen just once and roughly 19% held by the top ten. In its sample, this clonotype ranks as medium-sized. Its cognate antigen is unknown. For a library built for alpha chains, this beta chain is a stray read; little rests on its size. V was pared by 0 bases and J by 5 bases, with 11 bases between. The germline CDR1 and CDR2 sequences are KGHSH and LQKENI. The CDR3 is 15 amino acids.

V is TRBV18 and J is TRBJ2-1; D remains unclear. The material sequenced was lung tumor tissue, taken at surgery. This TCR was recovered from a female donor with early-stage non-small cell lung cancer. CDR3 sequence reads: CASSPPVDPDNEQFF. The DNA for the CDR3 is TGTGCCAGCTCACCACCCGTGGACCCCGACAATGAGCAGTTCTTC.